The 9 T cell receptor beta chains reported below all come from one sample, sequenced in a study of identical twins. From the 5' RACE reads, TCRdb called clonotypes with MiXCR, one entry per CDR3 protein. The data contain roughly 690,000 distinct CDR3 sequences, less than 25% of them singletons. Separately, the same data were catalogued under a study of T cells expressing NK-cell markers.

Sequences were obtained from PBMCs. Source of these receptors: a woman aged 18-29 years in good health.

This clonotype was counted at least ten times. The chain carries TRBV29-1 and TRBJ2-1, with TRBD2 identical over 10 bases. Germline V lookup: CDR1 SQVTM, CDR2 ANQGSEA. With 2 bases clipped from V and 0 bases from J, the junction kept 4 bases outside the gene matches. The CDR3 runs 16 residues. The CDR3 loop is CSVELAGESSYNEQFF. DNA for the CDR3: TGCAGCGTTGAACTAGCGGGAGAGAGCTCCTACAATGAGCAGTTCTTC.

This chain links TRBV12-3 or TRBV12-4 with TRBJ1-4, with 10 bases lining up with TRBD1. The CDR3 extends over 17 amino acids. The V and J ends lost 1 base and 5 bases, in that order; junction bases with no gene match: 7. The CDR3 nucleotides read TGTGCCAGCAGTTTAGGAAAGGGACAGGGGCGAAATGAAAAACTGTTTTTT. It translates to CASSLGKGQGRNEKLFF.

This clonotype appeared a few times. The chain employs TRBV5-6 and TRBJ2-5, with 9 bases identical to TRBD1. Trimming took 3 bases from V and 3 from J; bases not matched to a gene: 6. Per germline, CDR1 SGHDT and CDR2 YYEEEE. The CDR3 is 15 residues long. In DNA form, the CDR3 reads TGTGCCAGCAGCTCACCGGGACAGGGCGAAGAGACCCAGTACTTC. Its translation: CASSSPGQGEETQYF.

The rearrangement joins TRBV10-3 to TRBJ2-1; D tentatively reads TRBD1 or TRBD2 (5 bases each). Germline lookup yields CDR1 ENHRY and CDR2 SYGVKD. There are 13 residues in the CDR3. V gave up 9 bases and J gave up 6 bases, with 15 bases separating them. CDR3 nucleotide sequence: TGTGCCATAACTGGGGGACGGGTCAATGAGCAGTTCTTC. Its translation: CAITGGRVNEQFF.

DNA for the CDR3: TGTGCCAGCAGCAAAGATCAAGCGGGCTATCCCTACGAGCAGTACTTC. It is translated as CASSKDQAGYPYEQYF. The chain employs TRBV21-1 and TRBJ2-7; the table's D call, TRBD2, has no DNA check behind it. TRBV21-1 is classified as a pseudogene. The CDR3 sequence is 16 residues long.

In its sample, this clonotype was seen many times. The V and J genes are TRBV12-3 or TRBV12-4 and TRBJ1-6, with unresolved D. V was pared by 6 bases and J by 0 bases, with 9 bases between. The CDR3 totals 15 residues. The CDR3 spells CASRLRSSYNSPLHF. The CDR3 DNA follows: TGTGCCAGCAGACTTCGAAGCTCCTATAATTCACCCCTCCACTTT.

The chain links TRBV25-1 to TRBJ2-1, with 11 positions matching TRBD2. J lost 7 bases, V lost 6 bases, and 11 bases had no gene match. Per germline, CDR1 MGHDK and CDR2 SYGVNS. There are 16 residues in the CDR3. The chain's CDR3 is CASRSPTLAGENEQFF. The CDR3, as DNA: TGTGCCAGCAGGAGCCCTACACTAGCGGGAGAGAATGAGCAGTTCTTC.

The sample holds many counts of this clonotype. This chain links TRBV12-3 or TRBV12-4 with TRBJ1-6, with D uncertain. This CDR3 region has 13 residues. V was clipped by 4 bases and J by 7 bases, with 8 bases between them. CDR3 sequence (DNA): TGTGCCAGCAGTTCAAAGGCAAATTCACCCCTCCACTTT. This sequence encodes CASSSKANSPLHF.

This sequence joins TRBV9 and TRBJ1-1, with D perhaps TRBD1 (5 bases). Germline V gene data show CDR1 as SGDLS and CDR2 as YYNGEE. This CDR3 is built from 14 residues. The V end lost 4 bases, the J end lost 7 bases, and 17 bases lay between the germline ends. DNA of the CDR3: TGTGCCAGCAGCCCAGGGTCCGGGGGAGGTGAAGCTTTCTTT. Protein product: CASSPGSGGGEAFF.